This T cell receptor (beta chain) appears in the sequencing data of a study of cytomegalovirus exposure and HLA in healthy donors. As for the study in general: Of 398 genotyped donors, roughly 86% clustered with self-reported Caucasian donors.

Findings and limits, study-wide: Association of roughly 18,000 TCR beta sequences with HLA alleles was found at 0.05 false discovery rate in a later analysis. Reported findings show TCR beta sequences accurately forecast HLA-A and HLA-B alleles in most subjects. Upon later analysis, HLA-associated TCR beta chains proved more clonally expanded than other, equally common chains.

This CDR3 contains 19 residues. With V trimmed by 4 bases and J by 4 bases, 10 bases remained unmatched. CDR1 is SEHNR, CDR2 FQNEAQ, per germline (reference sequence). Researchers ran the PCR with 60 Vbeta and 13 Jbeta primers. TCRdb's copy holds only in-frame clones and misses some; the assay was immunoSEQ multiplex PCR. This sample yields 150,000 to 200,000 clones, of which around 78% are seen a single time; about 1.9% belongs to the top ten. As regards this clone: Its matching antigen is unknown.

The sequence came from a woman aged 30 to 39 in good health and CMV-seropositive. Input material: PBMCs. The V gene is TRBV7-9, the J gene TRBJ2-1; 16 positions match TRBD2. For the CDR3, the DNA is TGTGCCAGCAGCTACTCGGGACTAGCGGGGGGGAAGTTTTACAATGAGCAGTTCTTC. Amino acid sequence: CASSYSGLAGGKFYNEQFF.